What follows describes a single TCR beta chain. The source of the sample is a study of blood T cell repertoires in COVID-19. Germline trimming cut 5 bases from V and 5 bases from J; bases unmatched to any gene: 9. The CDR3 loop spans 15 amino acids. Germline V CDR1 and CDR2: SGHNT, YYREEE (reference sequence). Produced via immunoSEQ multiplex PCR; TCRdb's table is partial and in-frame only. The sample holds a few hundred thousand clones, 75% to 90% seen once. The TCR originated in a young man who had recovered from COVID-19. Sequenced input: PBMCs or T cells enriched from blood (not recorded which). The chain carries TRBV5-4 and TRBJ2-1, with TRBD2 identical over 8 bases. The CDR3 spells CASSLGGLGNNEQFF. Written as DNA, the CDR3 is TGTGCCAGCAGTCTGGGGGGACTAGGGAACAATGAGCAGTTCTTC.